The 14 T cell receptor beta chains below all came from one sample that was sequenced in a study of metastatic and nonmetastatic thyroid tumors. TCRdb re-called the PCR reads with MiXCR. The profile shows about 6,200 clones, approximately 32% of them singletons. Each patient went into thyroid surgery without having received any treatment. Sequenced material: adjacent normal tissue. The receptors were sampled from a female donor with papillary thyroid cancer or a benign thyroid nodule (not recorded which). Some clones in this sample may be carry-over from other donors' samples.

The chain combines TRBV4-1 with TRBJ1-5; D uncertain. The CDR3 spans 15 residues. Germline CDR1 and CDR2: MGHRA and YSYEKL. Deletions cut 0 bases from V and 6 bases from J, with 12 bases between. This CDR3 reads CASSQDQAAGQPQHF. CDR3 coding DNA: TGCGCCAGCAGCCAAGATCAGGCGGCCGGTCAGCCCCAGCATTTT.

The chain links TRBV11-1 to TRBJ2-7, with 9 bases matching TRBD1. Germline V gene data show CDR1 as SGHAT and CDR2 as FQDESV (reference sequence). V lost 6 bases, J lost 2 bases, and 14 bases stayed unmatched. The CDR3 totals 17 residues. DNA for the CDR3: TGTGCCAGCAGTCCTACATCCGGGACAGGGACCACCTACGAGCAGTACTTC. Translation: CASSPTSGTGTTYEQYF.

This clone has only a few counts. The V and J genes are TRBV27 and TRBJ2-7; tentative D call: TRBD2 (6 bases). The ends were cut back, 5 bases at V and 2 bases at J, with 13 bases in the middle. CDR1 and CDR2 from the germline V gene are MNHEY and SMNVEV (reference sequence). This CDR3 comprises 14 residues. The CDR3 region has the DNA TGTGCCAGCAGTCGTACCTCTAGCGCCTACGAGCAGTACTTC. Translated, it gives CASSRTSSAYEQYF.

The CDR3 nucleotides are TGTGCCAGCAGCCGAACAGGGGCTGGAAACACCATATATTTT. The encoded protein is CASSRTGAGNTIYF. This chain uses TRBV5-6 with TRBJ1-3; the match to TRBD1 covers 7 bases. The J segment lost 2 bases and the V segment lost 4 bases, leaving 3 bases of the junction unmatched. The CDR3 is 14 residues long. CDR1 and CDR2 (germline): SGHDT, YYEEEE.

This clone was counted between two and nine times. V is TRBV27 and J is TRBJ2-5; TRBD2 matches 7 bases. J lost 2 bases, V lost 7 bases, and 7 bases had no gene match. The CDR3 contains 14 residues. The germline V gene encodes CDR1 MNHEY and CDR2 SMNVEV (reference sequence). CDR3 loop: CASTIGREQETQYF. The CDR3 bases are TGTGCCAGCACCATAGGGAGGGAGCAAGAGACCCAGTACTTC.

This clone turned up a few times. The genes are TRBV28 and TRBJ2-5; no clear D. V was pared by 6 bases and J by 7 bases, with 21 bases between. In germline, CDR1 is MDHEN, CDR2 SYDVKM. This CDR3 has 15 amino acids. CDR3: CASSPALQRHGTQYF. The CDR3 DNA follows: TGTGCCAGCAGCCCTGCTTTGCAGCGCCATGGGACCCAGTACTTC.

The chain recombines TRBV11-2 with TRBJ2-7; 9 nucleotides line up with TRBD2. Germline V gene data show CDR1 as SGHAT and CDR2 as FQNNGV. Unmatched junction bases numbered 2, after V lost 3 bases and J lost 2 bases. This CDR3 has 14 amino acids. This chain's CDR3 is CASSFSGSAYEQYF. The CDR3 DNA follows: TGTGCCAGCAGCTTTAGCGGGAGTGCCTACGAGCAGTACTTC.

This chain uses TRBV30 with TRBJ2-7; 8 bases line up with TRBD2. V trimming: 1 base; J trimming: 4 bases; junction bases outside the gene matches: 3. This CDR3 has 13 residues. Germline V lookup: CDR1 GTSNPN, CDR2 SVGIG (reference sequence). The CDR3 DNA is TGTGCCTGGAGTGCAAGCGGGAGTTACGAGCAGTACTTC. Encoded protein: CAWSASGSYEQYF.

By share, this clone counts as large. DNA for the CDR3: TGTGCCAGCAGCCCCATACTATCACTAGCGGGAGGAGAGACCCAGTACTTC. Its translation is CASSPILSLAGGETQYF. The gene calls are TRBV7-2 and TRBJ2-5, with TRBD2 identical over 12 bases. The CDR3 runs 17 residues. Germline values: CDR1 SGHTA, CDR2 FQGNSA. V lost 5 bases and J lost 4; bases outside the gene matches: 11.

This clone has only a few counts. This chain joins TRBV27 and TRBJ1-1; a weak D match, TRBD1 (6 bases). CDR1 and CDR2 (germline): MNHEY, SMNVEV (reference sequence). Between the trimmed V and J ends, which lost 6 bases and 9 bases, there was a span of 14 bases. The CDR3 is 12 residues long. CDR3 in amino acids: CASSSNRAKAFF. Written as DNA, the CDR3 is TGTGCCAGCAGCTCAAACAGGGCAAAAGCTTTCTTT.

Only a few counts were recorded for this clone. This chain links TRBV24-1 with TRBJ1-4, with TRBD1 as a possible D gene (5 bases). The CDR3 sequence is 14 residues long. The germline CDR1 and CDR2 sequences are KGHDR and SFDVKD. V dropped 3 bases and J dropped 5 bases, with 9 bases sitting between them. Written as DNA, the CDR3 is TGTGCCACCAGTGATAACCAGGGAAATGAAAAACTGTTTTTT. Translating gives CATSDNQGNEKLFF.

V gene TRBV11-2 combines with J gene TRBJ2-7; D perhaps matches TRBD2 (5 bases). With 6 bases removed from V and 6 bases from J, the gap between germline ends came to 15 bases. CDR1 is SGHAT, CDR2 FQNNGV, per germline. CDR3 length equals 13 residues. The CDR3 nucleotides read TGTGCCAGCAGTTCGGGGAGTCTATTCGAGCAGTACTTC. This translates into CASSSGSLFEQYF.

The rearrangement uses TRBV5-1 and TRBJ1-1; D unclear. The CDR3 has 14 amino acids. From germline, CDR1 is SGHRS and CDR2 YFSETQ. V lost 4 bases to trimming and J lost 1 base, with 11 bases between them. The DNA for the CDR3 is TGCGCCAGCAGCAAGGACGGGAAGAACACTGAAGCTTTCTTT. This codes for CASSKDGKNTEAFF.

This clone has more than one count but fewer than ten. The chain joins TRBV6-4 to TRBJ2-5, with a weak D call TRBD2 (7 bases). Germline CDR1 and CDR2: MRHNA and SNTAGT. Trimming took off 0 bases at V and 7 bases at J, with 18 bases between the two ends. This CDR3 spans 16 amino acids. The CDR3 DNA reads TGTGCCAGCAGTGACTCGGTCCTGAGGAGGGGGGGGACCCAGTACTTC. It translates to CASSDSVLRRGGTQYF.